These T cell receptor beta chains were read from a single sample in a study of shared clonotypes between healthy human individuals. Clones were sequenced by immunoSEQ multiplex PCR, and TCRdb holds only the in-frame ones, with some missing. The data hold 2 million to 2.5 million clones, with about 90% observed a single time. Sequenced input: naive CD4+ T cells from PBMCs. These receptors originate from a man aged 18-30 years in good health. Some clones in this sample may be carry-over from other donors' samples. CDR3s include the opening cysteine and the closing phenylalanine or tryptophan. A D gene is named only where the DNA matches it firmly. Expanded clones are given a class, and other clones once, few, many or no size at all.

>TRBV7-9|.|TRBJ2-7|.
CASSHDMRDYEQYF
TGTGCCAGCAGCCATGATATGAGGGACTACGAGCAGTACTTC
>TRBV4-1|.|TRBJ2-1|.
CASSQAETNNEQFF
TGCGCCAGCAGCCAAGCCGAAACCAACAATGAGCAGTTCTTC
>TRBV15|.|TRBJ2-3|TRBD2
CATSRYLAGDLSTDTQYF
TGTGCCACCAGCAGATACCTAGCGGGAGACCTAAGCACAGATACGCAGTATTTT
>TRBV7-2|.|TRBJ1-5|TRBD1
CASSSNRGSQPQHF
TGTGCCAGCAGCTCAAACAGGGGGAGTCAGCCCCAGCATTTT
>TRBV4-2|.|TRBJ2-1|TRBD2
CASSPGLAESSYNEQFF
TGTGCCAGCAGCCCAGGACTAGCCGAGAGCTCCTACAATGAGCAGTTCTTC
>TRBV30|once|TRBJ1-5|.
CAWSVGGSDQPQHF
TGTGCCTGGAGTGTTGGGGGAAGCGATCAGCCCCAGCATTTT
>TRBV28|.|TRBJ2-4|.
CASSRARVLNIQYF
TGTGCCAGCAGTAGGGCGCGAGTCTTAAACATTCAGTACTTC
>TRBV5-4|.|TRBJ1-4|.
CASSLMGYEKLFF
TGTGCCAGCAGCTTGATGGGGTATGAAAAACTGTTTTTT
>TRBV6-1|.|TRBJ2-2|TRBD2
CASNPGGLGRGELFF
TGTGCCAGCAACCCCGGGGGGTTGGGCAGGGGGGAGCTGTTTTTT
>TRBV20-1|.|TRBJ2-1|.
CRISKSNEQFF
TGCAGAATCTCAAAGTCGAATGAGCAGTTCTTC
>TRBV29-1|.|TRBJ1-1|.
CSVGRQQDTEAFF
TGCAGCGTTGGAAGACAGCAAGACACTGAAGCTTTCTTT
>TRBV18|.|TRBJ2-5|.
CASSPLQETQYF
TGTGCCAGCTCACCGCTTCAAGAGACCCAGTACTTC
>TRBV28|.|TRBJ2-1|.
CASSFGYRGWDEQFF
TGTGCCAGCAGTTTCGGGTACCGGGGATGGGATGAGCAGTTCTTC
>TRBV9|.|TRBJ2-1|.
CASSVGGSSSYNEQFF
TGTGCCAGCAGCGTAGGGGGCAGTAGCTCCTACAATGAGCAGTTCTTC
>TRBV6-1|.|TRBJ2-1|TRBD1
CATSLGQGADEQFF
TGTGCCACTTCGTTAGGACAGGGAGCCGATGAGCAGTTCTTC
>TRBV6-1|.|TRBJ1-4|.
CASSRGLQLMKFF
TGTGCCAGCAGTCGGGGATTGCAACTAATGAAGTTTTTT
>TRBV28|.|TRBJ1-2|TRBD1
CASSPQGAEKYGYTF
TGTGCCAGCAGTCCACAGGGGGCGGAAAAGTATGGCTACACCTTC
>TRBV9|.|TRBJ1-1|.
CASSGAANTEAFF
TGTGCCAGCAGCGGGGCTGCGAACACTGAAGCTTTCTTT
>TRBV9|.|TRBJ2-3|TRBD2
CASRKGLATSTDTQYF
TGTGCCAGCAGGAAAGGACTAGCCACTAGCACAGATACGCAGTATTTT
>TRBV28|.|TRBJ2-2|.
CASSPRQRYTGELFF
TGTGCCAGCAGCCCCCGACAGAGATACACCGGGGAGCTGTTTTTT
>TRBV7-8|.|TRBJ2-1|TRBD2
CASSRSGREYNEQFF
TGTGCCAGCAGCCGCAGCGGGAGGGAGTACAATGAGCAGTTCTTC
>TRBV27|.|TRBJ2-1|TRBD2
CASSPRLAGIRDNEQFF
TGTGCCAGCAGTCCAAGACTAGCGGGAATTAGAGACAATGAGCAGTTCTTC
>TRBV7-9|.|TRBJ1-1|TRBD1
CASSLGQGDTEAFF
TGTGCCAGCAGCTTAGGACAGGGAGACACTGAAGCTTTCTTT
>TRBV5-1|once|TRBJ2-3|.
CASSSGGTDTQYF
TGCGCCAGCAGTTCAGGGGGCACAGATACGCAGTATTTT
>TRBV5-1|.|TRBJ1-2|.
CASSLGFPPGGYTF
TGCGCCAGCAGCTTGGGGTTCCCCCCTGGAGGCTACACCTTC
>TRBV29-1|.|TRBJ2-1|.
CSVDSQGNEQFF
TGCAGCGTTGACAGTCAGGGGAATGAGCAGTTCTTC
>TRBV28|.|TRBJ1-2|TRBD1
CASSSDRVNGYTF
TGTGCCAGCAGTTCGGACAGGGTGAATGGCTACACCTTC
>TRBV4-1|.|TRBJ2-6|.
CASSQVTVGANVLTF
TGCGCCAGCAGCCAAGTCACCGTAGGGGCCAACGTCCTGACTTTC
>TRBV6-6|.|TRBJ1-3|.
CASSGSLGGNTIYF
TGTGCCAGCAGCGGCTCGCTGGGGGGAAACACCATATATTTT
>TRBV27|.|TRBJ2-5|TRBD2
CASSPFGVAGAQETQYF
TGTGCCAGCAGTCCCTTCGGGGTAGCGGGAGCCCAAGAGACCCAGTACTTC
>TRBV5-1|.|TRBJ2-7|.
CASSLRSMDSVSYEQYF
TGCGCCAGCAGCTTGAGATCGATGGACTCGGTGTCCTACGAGCAGTACTTC
>TRBV27|.|TRBJ2-5|.
CASILQGTGSQETQYF
TGTGCCAGCATTCTCCAGGGCACCGGGAGCCAAGAGACCCAGTACTTC
>TRBV5-1|.|TRBJ1-3|.
CASSSAPAGARNTIYF
TGCGCCAGCAGCTCCGCGCCGGCAGGCGCGAGGAACACCATATATTTT
>TRBV28|once|TRBJ1-3|.
CASSLRELSGNTIYF
TGTGCCAGCAGTTTAAGGGAACTCTCTGGAAACACCATATATTTT
>TRBV28|.|TRBJ2-3|TRBD2
CASSFPPLTSGMITDTQYF
TGTGCCAGCAGTTTTCCTCCTCTCACTAGCGGGATGATTACAGATACGCAGTATTTT
>TRBV10-3|once|TRBJ2-1|.
CAISELAVGAAPGEQFF
TGTGCCATCAGTGAGTTAGCGGTGGGAGCCGCCCCCGGGGAGCAGTTCTTC
>TRBV27|.|TRBJ2-7|.
CASSVDSNYEQYF
TGTGCCAGCAGTGTGGATTCGAACTACGAGCAGTACTTC
>TRBV28|.|TRBJ2-7|.
CASSFGSFEQYF
TGTGCCAGCAGTTTTGGCTCTTTCGAGCAGTACTTC
>TRBV7-6|.|TRBJ1-1|.
CASSFRNTEAFF
TGTGCCAGCAGCTTCAGGAACACTGAAGCTTTCTTT
>TRBV6-1|.|TRBJ2-7|.
CASKDSAYYEQYF
TGTGCCAGCAAGGACAGTGCCTACTACGAGCAGTACTTC
>TRBV9|.|TRBJ2-1|TRBD2
CASSVGLSGSPLGGEQFF
TGTGCCAGCAGCGTAGGGCTTAGCGGGAGCCCCCTTGGTGGTGAGCAGTTCTTC
>TRBV25-1|.|TRBJ1-1|TRBD1
CASSDLNRGRAEAFF
TGTGCCAGCAGTGATTTAAATAGGGGGCGAGCTGAAGCTTTCTTT
>TRBV29-1|once|TRBJ2-3|.
CSVEAQFTDTQYF
TGCAGCGTTGAGGCACAATTCACAGATACGCAGTATTTT
>TRBV28|.|TRBJ1-2|.
CASSSGTWGYTF
TGTGCCAGCAGTTCGGGCACGTGGGGCTACACCTTC
>TRBV6-1|.|TRBJ1-2|TRBD1
CASSTGYYGYTF
TGTGCCAGTTCGACAGGGTACTATGGCTACACCTTC
>TRBV5-1|.|TRBJ1-1|.
CASSLGTVNTEAFF
TGCGCCAGCAGCTTAGGGACGGTGAACACTGAAGCTTTCTTT
>TRBV27|.|TRBJ2-2|.
CASRIQGSTGELFF
TGTGCCAGCAGAATACAGGGTTCCACCGGGGAGCTGTTTTTT
>TRBV5-1|.|TRBJ1-2|.
CASSLGKGAQGYGYTF
TGCGCCAGCAGCTTGGGGAAAGGGGCGCAGGGTTATGGCTACACCTTC
>TRBV5-1|.|TRBJ2-7|.
CASSLLGPSPLIDYEQYF
TGCGCCAGCAGCTTGTTGGGACCCTCACCTCTGATTGACTACGAGCAGTACTTC
>TRBV7-2|.|TRBJ2-1|.
CASSLEPLASSYNEQFF
TGTGCCAGCAGCTTAGAGCCCTTGGCGAGCTCCTACAATGAGCAGTTCTTC
>TRBV5-4|.|TRBJ1-5|.
CASSEDGYQPQHF
TGTGCCAGCAGCGAGGACGGTTATCAGCCCCAGCATTTT
>TRBV9|.|TRBJ1-3|TRBD1
CASSVQGAYGNTIYF
TGTGCCAGCAGCGTTCAGGGGGCGTATGGAAACACCATATATTTT
>TRBV7-9|.|TRBJ1-2|TRBD1
CASSHRTGPYLGYTF
TGTGCCAGCAGCCACCGGACAGGGCCCTATCTGGGCTACACCTTC
>TRBV18|.|TRBJ1-5|.
CASSLHRDSNQPQHF
TGTGCCAGCTCACTTCACCGGGATAGCAATCAGCCCCAGCATTTT
>TRBV19|once|TRBJ2-7|.
CPRKVVGYEQYF
TGTCCACGAAAAGTGGTAGGTTACGAGCAGTACTTC